Sequencing of this TCR beta chain was carried out in a study of cytotoxic CD8 clonotypes in ibrutinib-treated CLL. A note on this clone: Its target is not known.

Study-wide results and limits: Patients showed higher baseline clonality than age-matched healthy donors, and it tracked circulating CD8+ T-cell counts. There were differences in sampling times between sustained-remission and progressing patients. The study found clonality rose at ibrutinib response, then fell toward baseline at progression.

Genomic DNA in a quantity of roughly 2 micrograms was derived from cryopreserved PBMCs for TCR beta libraries. Profiled with immunoSEQ multiplex PCR; TCRdb holds only in-frame clones, not every one. The sample has fewer than 200,000 clones, approximately 84% seen once. Trimming removed 6 bases from V and 2 bases from J, with 12 bases in between. The CDR3 length is 14 residues. The source material was PBMCs, sampled after 24 months of ibrutinib treatment. The source of this sequence is a human donor with chronic lymphocytic leukemia. V and J are TRBV23-1 and TRBJ2-3, with TRBD1 as a possible D gene (5 bases). TRBV23-1 is noted as an ORF with a role that remains uncertain. The CDR3 DNA is TGCGCCAGCAGACCGAAGACAGTCACAGATACGCAGTATTTT. It yields the protein CASRPKTVTDTQYF.